Given below is one TCR beta chain in context. The antigen is undetermined. The CDR3 is made up of 15 amino acids. The V and J ends lost 3 bases and 5 bases, in that order; junction bases with no gene match: 5. Germline-derived CDR1 and CDR2 are SGHRS and YFSETQ. The data derive from a study of OX40 agonist ivuxolimab in advanced cancers. Drawing of blood for sampling happened at baseline, at cycle 4 day 1, and at cycle 7 day 1. Study-level points and caveats: It was not determined which antigens were specifically recognized by the peripheral T cells that had undergone clonal expansion. At 0.1 to 3.0 mg/kg and by week 6, clonal expansion occurred in CD4+ and CD8+ blood T cells.

Assay: immunoSEQ multiplex PCR; the TCRdb copy retains only in-frame clones and omits some. Counted here are around 41,000 clones, approximately 90% occurring once; the ten biggest clones make up about 0.6%. The sequence was collected from an adult with an advanced solid tumor such as melanoma, head and neck, liver or kidney cancer. The V and J genes are TRBV5-1 and TRBJ1-4; 9 bases align to TRBD1. The source was CD4+ or CD8+ T cells sorted from blood, collected in a trial of the OX40 agonist ivuxolimab. The CDR3 DNA reads as TGCGCCAGCAGCTCGGGGGACAGGGTAAATGAAAAACTGTTTTTT. Its translation is CASSSGDRVNEKLFF.